One sample yielded the 2 T cell receptor beta chains listed below, sequenced in a study of early T cells in non-severe SARS-CoV-2 infection. One entry per CDR3 protein results from TCRdb running MiXCR on the 5' RACE reads. The sample has under 40,000 distinct CDR3 sequences, approximately 6% seen once. Sequencing input: whole blood. These receptors were taken from an adult who was a healthcare worker with PCR-confirmed SARS-CoV-2 infection or an uninfected control (not recorded which).

This clonotype was observed at least ten times. The J gene is TRBJ2-5, the V gene TRBV9; D gene unclear. The length of the CDR3 is 14 residues. CDR1 and CDR2 from the germline V gene are SGDLS and YYNGEE. Trimming took 0 bases from V and 5 from J, leaving 11 bases between them. The CDR3 nucleotides read TGTGCCAGCAGCGTAGGGGTGGGTATGGAGACCCAGTACTTC. Encoded protein: CASSVGVGMETQYF.

This clonotype was counted ten times or more. The V gene is TRBV7-6, the J gene TRBJ1-1; a possible D gene is TRBD1 (6 bases). In germline, CDR1 is SGHVS, CDR2 FNYEAQ. The CDR3 is made up of 18 amino acids. The ends were cut back, 4 bases at V and 4 bases at J, with 25 bases in the middle. Here the CDR3 reads CASSSTPLTGTVGTEAFF. For the CDR3, the DNA is TGTGCCAGCAGCTCTACTCCCCTGACAGGAACCGTCGGCACTGAAGCTTTCTTT.